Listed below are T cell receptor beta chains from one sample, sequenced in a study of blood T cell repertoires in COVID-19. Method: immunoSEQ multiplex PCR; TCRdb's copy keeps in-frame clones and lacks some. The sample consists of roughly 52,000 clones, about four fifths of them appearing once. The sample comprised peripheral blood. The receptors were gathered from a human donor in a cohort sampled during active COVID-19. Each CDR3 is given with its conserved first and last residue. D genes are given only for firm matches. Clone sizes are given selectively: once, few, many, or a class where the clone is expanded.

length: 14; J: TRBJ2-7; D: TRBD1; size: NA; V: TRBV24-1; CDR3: CATSDPRTGGYRYF; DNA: TGTGCCACCAGTGACCCTAGGACAGGCGGATATCGGTACTTC
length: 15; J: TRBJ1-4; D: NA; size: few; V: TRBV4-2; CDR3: CASSQDIGGEEKLFF; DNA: TGTGCCAGCAGCCAAGATATCGGGGGGGAAGAAAAACTGTTTTTT
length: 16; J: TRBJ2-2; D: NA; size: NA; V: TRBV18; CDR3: CASSPPLGPTTGELFF; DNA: TGTGCCAGCTCACCACCTTTGGGGCCTACAACCGGGGAGCTGTTTTTT
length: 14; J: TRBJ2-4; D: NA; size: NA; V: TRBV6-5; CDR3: CASSPGLSLNIQYF; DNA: TGTGCCAGCAGTCCGGGACTCTCCTTAAACATTCAGTACTTC
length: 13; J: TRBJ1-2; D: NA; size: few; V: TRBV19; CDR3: CASSIYGAGGYTF; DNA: TGTGCCAGTAGTATCTATGGGGCTGGTGGCTACACCTTC
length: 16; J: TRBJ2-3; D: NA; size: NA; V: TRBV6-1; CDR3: CASSEATGWGTDTQYF; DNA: TGTGCCAGCAGTGAAGCAACCGGGTGGGGCACAGATACGCAGTATTTT
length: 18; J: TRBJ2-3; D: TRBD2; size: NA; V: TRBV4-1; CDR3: CASSQEVQAGGRTDTQYF; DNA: TGCGCCAGCAGCCAAGAAGTACAAGCGGGGGGACGCACAGATACGCAGTATTTT
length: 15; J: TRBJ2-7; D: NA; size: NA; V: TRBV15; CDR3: CATSRATGKIYEQYF; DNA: TGTGCCACCAGCAGAGCGACAGGTAAGATCTACGAGCAGTACTTC
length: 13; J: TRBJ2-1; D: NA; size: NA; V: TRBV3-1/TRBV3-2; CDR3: CASSQGAGNEQFF; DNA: TGTGCCAGCAGCCAAGGGGCGGGCAATGAGCAGTTCTTC
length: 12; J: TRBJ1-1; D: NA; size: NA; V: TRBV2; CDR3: CASSGWQGEAFF; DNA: TGTGCCAGCAGTGGGTGGCAGGGTGAAGCTTTCTTT
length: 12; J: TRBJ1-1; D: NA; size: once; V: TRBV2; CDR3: CASRVAPTEAFF; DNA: TGTGCCAGCAGAGTGGCCCCCACTGAAGCTTTCTTT
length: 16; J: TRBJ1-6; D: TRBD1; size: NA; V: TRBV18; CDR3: CASSPPTGFGNSPLHF; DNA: TGTGCCAGCTCACCACCGACAGGGTTCGGAAATTCACCCCTCCACTTT
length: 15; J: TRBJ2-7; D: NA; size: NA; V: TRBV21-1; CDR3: CASRHRAPGAHEQYF; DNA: TGTGCCAGCCGCCACCGGGCCCCAGGGGCCCACGAGCAGTACTTC
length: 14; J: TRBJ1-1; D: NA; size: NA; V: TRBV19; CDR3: CASSMWSGATEAFF; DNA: TGTGCCAGTAGTATGTGGTCAGGGGCGACTGAAGCTTTCTTT
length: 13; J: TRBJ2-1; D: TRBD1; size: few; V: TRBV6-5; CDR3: CASRTGEYNEQFF; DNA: TGTGCCAGCAGAACAGGGGAGTACAATGAGCAGTTCTTC
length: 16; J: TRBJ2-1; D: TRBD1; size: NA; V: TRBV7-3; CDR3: CASSPTGASSYNEQFF; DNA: TGTGCCAGCAGCCCAACAGGGGCCAGCTCCTACAATGAGCAGTTCTTC
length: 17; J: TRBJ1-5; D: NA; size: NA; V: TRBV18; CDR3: CASSPTVQGSGYQPQHF; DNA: TGTGCCAGCTCACCAACCGTACAGGGATCTGGGTATCAGCCCCAGCATTTT
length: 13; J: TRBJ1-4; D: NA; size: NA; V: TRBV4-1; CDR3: CASSQDRGRRMFF; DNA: TGCGCCAGCAGCCAAGATAGGGGCAGGCGAATGTTTTTT
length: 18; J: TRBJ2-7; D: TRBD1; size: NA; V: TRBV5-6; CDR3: CASSLGPVSGTGVREQYF; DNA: TGTGCCAGCAGCTTGGGTCCGGTCAGCGGGACAGGGGTCCGCGAGCAGTACTTC
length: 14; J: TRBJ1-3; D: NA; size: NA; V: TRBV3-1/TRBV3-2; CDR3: CASSRTSLGNTIYF; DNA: TGTGCCAGCAGCCGAACATCCCTGGGAAACACCATATATTTT
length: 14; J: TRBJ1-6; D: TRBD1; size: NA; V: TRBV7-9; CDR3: CASSLGDSKSPLHF; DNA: TGTGCCAGCAGCTTAGGGGACAGTAAATCACCCCTCCACTTT
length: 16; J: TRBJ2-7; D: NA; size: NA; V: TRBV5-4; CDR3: CASSLSRGLSSYEQYF; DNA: TGTGCCAGCAGCTTAAGTCGGGGTTTAAGCTCCTACGAGCAGTACTTC
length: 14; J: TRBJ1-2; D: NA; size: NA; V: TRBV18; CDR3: CASSPREQVGGYTF; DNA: TGTGCCAGCTCTCCAAGAGAACAGGTAGGGGGCTACACCTTC
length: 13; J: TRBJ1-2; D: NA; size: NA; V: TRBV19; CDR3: CASRAGVDYGYTF; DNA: TGTGCCAGTAGAGCGGGAGTGGACTATGGCTACACCTTC
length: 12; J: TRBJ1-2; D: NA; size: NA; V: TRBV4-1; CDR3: CASSQGAYGYTF; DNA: TGCGCCAGCAGCCAAGGGGCTTATGGCTACACCTTC
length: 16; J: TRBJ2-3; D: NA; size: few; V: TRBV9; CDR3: CASSTPGMASGDTQYF; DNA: TGTGCCAGCAGCACCCCTGGGATGGCCTCGGGGGATACGCAGTATTTT
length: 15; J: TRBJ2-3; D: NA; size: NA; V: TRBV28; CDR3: CASSSGGQGTDTQYF; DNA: TGTGCCAGCAGTAGTGGGGGCCAAGGAACAGATACGCAGTATTTT
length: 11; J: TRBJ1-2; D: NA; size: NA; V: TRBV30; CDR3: CAWSVGGGYTF; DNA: TGTGCCTGGAGTGTGGGGGGAGGCTACACCTTC
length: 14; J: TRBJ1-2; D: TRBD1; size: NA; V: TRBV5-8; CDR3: CASSYSQGTGGYTF; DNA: TGTGCCAGCAGTTATTCACAGGGGACAGGTGGCTACACCTTC
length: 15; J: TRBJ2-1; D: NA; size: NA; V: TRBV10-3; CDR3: CAIRALASTYNEQFF; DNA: TGTGCCATCAGAGCCCTAGCGTCTACCTACAATGAGCAGTTCTTC
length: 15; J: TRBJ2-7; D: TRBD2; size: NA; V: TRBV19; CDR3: CASSRLPGGSYEQYF; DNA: TGTGCCAGTAGTCGGCTCCCGGGGGGCTCCTACGAGCAGTACTTC
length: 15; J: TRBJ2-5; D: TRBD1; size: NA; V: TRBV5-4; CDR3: CASGPPGDRKETQYF; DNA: TGTGCCAGCGGACCACCTGGGGACAGAAAAGAGACCCAGTACTTC
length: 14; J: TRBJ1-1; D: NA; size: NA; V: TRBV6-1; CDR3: CASKLLEAATEAFF; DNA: TGTGCCAGCAAATTACTAGAGGCAGCGACTGAAGCTTTCTTT
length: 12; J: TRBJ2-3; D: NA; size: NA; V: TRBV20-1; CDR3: CSASWPTDTQYF; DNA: TGCAGTGCTAGTTGGCCCACAGATACGCAGTATTTT
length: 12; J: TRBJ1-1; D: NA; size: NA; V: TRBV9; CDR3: CASSKERGSFIF; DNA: TGTGCCAGCAGTAAGGAACGGGGAAGCTTTATCTTT
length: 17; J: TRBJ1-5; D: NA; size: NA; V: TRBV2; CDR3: CASSEDLTRFSNQPQHF; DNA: TGTGCCAGCAGTGAAGATCTGACAAGGTTTAGCAATCAGCCCCAGCATTTT
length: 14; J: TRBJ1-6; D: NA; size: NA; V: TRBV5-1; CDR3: CASSLAGTNSPLHF; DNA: TGCGCCAGCAGCTTGGCCGGTACTAATTCACCCCTCCACTTT
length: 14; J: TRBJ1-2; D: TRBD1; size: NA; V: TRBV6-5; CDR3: CASTTAGGVYGYTF; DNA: TGTGCCAGCACCACAGCAGGGGGCGTCTATGGCTACACCTTC
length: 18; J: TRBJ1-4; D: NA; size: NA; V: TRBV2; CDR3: CASSALPNKLATNEKLFF; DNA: TGTGCCAGCAGTGCCCTGCCGAATAAACTCGCAACTAATGAAAAACTGTTTTTT
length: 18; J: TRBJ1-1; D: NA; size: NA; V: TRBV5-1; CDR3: CASSLGGSGVVGDTEAFF; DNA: TGCGCCAGCAGCTTGGGGGGATCAGGGGTAGTGGGAGACACTGAAGCTTTCTTT
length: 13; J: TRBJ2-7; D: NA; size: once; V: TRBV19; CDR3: CATSTAASYEQYF; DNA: TGTGCCACCTCTACCGCCGCGAGCTACGAGCAGTACTTC
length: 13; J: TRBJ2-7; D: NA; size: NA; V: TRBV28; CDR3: CASGRQGTYEQYF; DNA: TGTGCCAGCGGGCGGCAGGGAACCTACGAGCAGTACTTC
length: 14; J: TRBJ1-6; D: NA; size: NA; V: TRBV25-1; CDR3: CASSERTGNSPLHF; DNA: TGTGCCAGCAGTGAAAGGACGGGAAATTCACCCCTCCACTTT
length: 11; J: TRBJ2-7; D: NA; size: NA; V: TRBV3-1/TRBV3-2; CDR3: CASSRVYEQYF; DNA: TGTGCCAGCAGCCGCGTCTACGAGCAGTACTTC
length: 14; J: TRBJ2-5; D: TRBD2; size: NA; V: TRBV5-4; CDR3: CASSLSGGAKTQYF; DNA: TGTGCCAGCAGCCTCAGCGGGGGGGCAAAGACCCAGTACTTC
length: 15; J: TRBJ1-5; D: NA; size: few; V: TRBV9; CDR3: CASSATGNSNQPQHF; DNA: TGTGCCAGCAGCGCTACAGGGAATAGCAATCAGCCCCAGCATTTT
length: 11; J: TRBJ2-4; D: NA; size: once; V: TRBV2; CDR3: CASSGQFIQYF; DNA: TGTGCCAGCAGTGGACAGTTCATTCAGTACTTC
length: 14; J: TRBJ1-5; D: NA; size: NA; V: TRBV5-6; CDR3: CASSPEGQNQPQHF; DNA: TGTGCCAGCAGCCCGGAAGGACAAAATCAGCCCCAGCATTTT